The clone carrying this TCR beta chain was observed a few times. These data belong to a study of blood T cell repertoires in COVID-19. Study background: The analysed material was cDNA or gDNA that came from T cells, B-cell-depleted T cells, or PBMCs.

In the authors' methods: Amplification of reference gene primers was used by the study to estimate nucleated cell counts. Generated by immunoSEQ multiplex PCR, the TCRdb table keeps only in-frame clones and is missing some. V, J and clone size are taken as reported in that table, and D and trimming were inferred from the DNA itself. Of some 26,000 clones in the sample, less than 80% are singletons; the top ten hold approximately 41%. Material for sequencing was peripheral blood. The clonotype comes from a man in his 70s with acute or convalescent COVID-19.

The CDR3 protein is CASSRDRTSYGYTF. The CDR3 bases are TGTGCCAGCAGTAGGGACAGAACCAGCTATGGCTACACCTTC. The rearrangement uses TRBV2 and TRBJ1-2, with 7 nucleotides matching TRBD1. The CDR3 length is 14 residues. After removal of 5 bases from V and 4 bases from J, the junction contained 7 bases not matched to a gene. Germline V CDR1 and CDR2: SNHLY, FYNNEI. Combining the CDR3 with reference TRBV2 and TRBJ1-2 gives the whole variable domain EPEVTQTPSHQVTQMGQEVILRCVPISNHLYFYWYRQILGQKVEFLVSFYNNEISEKSEIFDDQFSVERPDGSNFTLKIRSTKLEDSAMYFCASSRDRTSYGYTFGSGTRLTVV.